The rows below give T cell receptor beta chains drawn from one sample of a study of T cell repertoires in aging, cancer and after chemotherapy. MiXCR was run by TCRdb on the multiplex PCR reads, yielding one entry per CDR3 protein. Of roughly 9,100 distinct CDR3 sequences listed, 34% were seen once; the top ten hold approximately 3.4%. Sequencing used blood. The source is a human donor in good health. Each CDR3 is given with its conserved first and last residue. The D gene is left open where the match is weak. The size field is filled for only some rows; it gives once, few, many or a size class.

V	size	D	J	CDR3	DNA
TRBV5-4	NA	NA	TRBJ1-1	CASSLWDIETEAFF	TGTGCCAGCAGCTTGTGGGACATAGAGACTGAAGCTTTCTTT
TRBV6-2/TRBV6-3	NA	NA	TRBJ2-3	CASGGAADTQYF	TGTGCCAGCGGGGGGGCCGCAGATACGCAGTATTTT
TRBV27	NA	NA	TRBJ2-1	CASGRNAGDNEQFF	TGTGCCAGCGGGCGAAACGCGGGCGACAATGAGCAGTTCTTC
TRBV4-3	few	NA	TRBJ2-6	CASSQGPASGANVLTF	TGCGCCAGCAGCCAAGGTCCCGCCTCTGGGGCCAACGTCCTGACTTTC
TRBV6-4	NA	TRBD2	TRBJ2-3	CASSDSTSGGADTQYF	TGTGCCAGCAGTGACTCGACTAGCGGGGGGGCAGATACGCAGTATTTT
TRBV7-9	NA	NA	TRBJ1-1	CASSQLSGSTEAFF	TGCGCCAGCAGCCAACTATCAGGGAGCACTGAAGCTTTCTTT
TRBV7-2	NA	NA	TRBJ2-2	CASTQSSAELFF	TGTGCCAGTACCCAATCTAGTGCGGAGCTGTTTTTT
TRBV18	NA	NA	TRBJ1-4	CASSPGSRATNEKLFF	TGTGCCAGCTCACCCGGCAGTCGTGCAACTAATGAAAAACTGTTTTTT
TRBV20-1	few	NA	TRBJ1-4	CSAWGGVNEKLFF	TGCAGTGCTTGGGGAGGAGTCAATGAAAAACTGTTTTTT
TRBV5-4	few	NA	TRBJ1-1	CASSLTRARSNTGAFF	TGTGCCAGCAGCCTGACGCGGGCTCGGTCGAACACTGGAGCTTTCTTT
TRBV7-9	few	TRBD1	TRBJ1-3	CASSPSGTGGNTIYF	TGTGCCAGCAGTCCGTCCGGGACAGGGGGAAACACCATATATTTT
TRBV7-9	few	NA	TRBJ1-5	CASRHSNQPQHF	TGTGCCAGCCGGCATAGCAATCAGCCCCAGCATTTT
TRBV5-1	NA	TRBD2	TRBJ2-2	CASSPERGGTGELFF	TGCGCCAGCAGCCCGGAAAGGGGAGGGACCGGGGAGCTGTTTTTT
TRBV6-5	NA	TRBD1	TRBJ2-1	CATESLGQVNNEQFF	TGTGCCACAGAATCCTTGGGACAGGTAAACAATGAGCAGTTCTTC
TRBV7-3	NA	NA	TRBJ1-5	CASSLMLGQPQHF	TGTGCCAGCAGCTTAATGTTGGGTCAGCCCCAGCATTTT
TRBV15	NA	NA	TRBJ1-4	CATSPGGISDEKLFF	TGTGCCACCAGCCCCGGTGGGATTTCGGATGAAAAACTGTTTTTT
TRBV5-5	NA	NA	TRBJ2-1	CASSPLYNEQFF	TGTGCCAGCAGCCCCCTGTACAATGAGCAGTTCTTC
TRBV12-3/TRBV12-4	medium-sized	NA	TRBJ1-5	CASSLSGYQPQHF	TGTGCCAGCAGTTTGTCGGGGTATCAGCCCCAGCATTTT
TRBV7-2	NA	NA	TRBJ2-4	CASSSENIQYF	TGTGCCAGCAGCTCCGAAAACATTCAGTACTTC
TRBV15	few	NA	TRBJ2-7	CATSRVGTGSGEQYF	TGTGCCACCAGCAGAGTGGGGACGGGGTCGGGCGAGCAGTACTTC
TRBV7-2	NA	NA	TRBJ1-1	CASSQETLSQAFF	TGTGCCAGCAGCCAAGAAACCCTTAGTCAAGCTTTCTTT
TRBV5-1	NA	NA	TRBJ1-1	CASSFSTYLNTEAFF	TGCGCCAGCAGCTTTTCGACCTACCTGAACACTGAAGCTTTCTTT
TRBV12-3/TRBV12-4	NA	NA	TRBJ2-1	CASRADSGYNEQFF	TGTGCCAGCAGGGCCGATAGCGGATACAATGAGCAGTTCTTC
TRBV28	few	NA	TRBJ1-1	CASSPDYSNTEAFF	TGTGCCAGCAGTCCAGATTACAGCAACACTGAAGCTTTCTTT
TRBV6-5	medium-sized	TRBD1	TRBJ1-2	CASKRQGGYTF	TGTGCCAGCAAACGACAGGGTGGCTACACCTTC
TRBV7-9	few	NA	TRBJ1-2	CASSSHREVNYGYTF	TGTGCCAGCAGCTCCCACCGGGAGGTCAACTATGGCTACACCTTC
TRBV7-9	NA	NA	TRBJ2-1	CASSPPGLGDEQFF	TGTGCCAGCAGCCCCCCGGGCTTGGGGGATGAGCAGTTCTTC
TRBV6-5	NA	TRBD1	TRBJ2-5	CASSYSAYIQQGPQETQYF	TGTGCCAGCAGTTACTCAGCCTACATACAACAGGGGCCCCAAGAGACCCAGTACTTC
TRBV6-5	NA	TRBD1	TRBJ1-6	CASSYSGGQGNSPLHF	TGTGCCAGCAGTTACTCGGGGGGACAGGGAAATTCACCCCTCCACTTT
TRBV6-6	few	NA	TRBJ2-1	CASSAFAGEQFF	TGTGCCAGCAGCGCCTTTGCCGGCGAGCAGTTCTTC
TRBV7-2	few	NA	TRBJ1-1	CASSLGAGSNTEAFF	TGTGCCAGCAGCTTAGGTGCAGGCTCGAACACTGAAGCTTTCTTT
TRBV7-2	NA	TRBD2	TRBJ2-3	CASQLAVPTDTQYF	TGTGCCAGCCAGCTAGCGGTTCCCACAGATACGCAGTATTTT
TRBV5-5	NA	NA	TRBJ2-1	CASSWGDLYNEQFF	TGTGCCAGCAGCTGGGGGGATCTTTACAATGAGCAGTTCTTC
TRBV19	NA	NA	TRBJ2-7	CASSWDTSNSYEQYF	TGTGCCAGTAGTTGGGACACCTCCAACTCCTACGAGCAGTACTTC
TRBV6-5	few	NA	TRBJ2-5	CASSYGGNQETQYF	TGTGCCAGCAGTTATGGAGGGAACCAAGAGACCCAGTACTTC
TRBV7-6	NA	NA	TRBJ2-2	CASSLGQSGELFF	TGTGCCAGCAGCTTAGGTCAGTCCGGGGAGCTGTTTTTT
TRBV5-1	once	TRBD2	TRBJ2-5	CASSRSGGEETQYF	TGCGCCAGCAGTCGTAGCGGGGGGGAAGAGACCCAGTACTTC
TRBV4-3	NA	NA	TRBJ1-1	CASSQGNEAFF	TGCGCCAGCAGCCAGGGGAATGAAGCTTTCTTT
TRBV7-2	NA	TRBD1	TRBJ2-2	CASSSLTGDTGELFF	TGTGCCAGCAGCTCCTTGACAGGGGACACCGGGGAGCTGTTTTTT
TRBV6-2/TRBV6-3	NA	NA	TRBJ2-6	CASAGSYRANVLTF	TGTGCCAGCGCTGGGAGTTACCGGGCCAACGTCCTGACTTTC
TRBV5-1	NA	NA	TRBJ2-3	CASRGGPSTDTQYF	TGCGCCTCTAGGGGGGGGCCAAGCACAGATACGCAGTATTTT
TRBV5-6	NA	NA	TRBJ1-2	CASSLFGANYGYTF	TGTGCCAGCAGCTTGTTTGGGGCTAACTATGGCTACACCTTC